This T cell receptor (beta chain) was observed in a study of blood T cell repertoires in COVID-19. Only in-frame clones appear in the TCRdb table, and some are missing; sequencing was by immunoSEQ multiplex PCR. The data contain about 270,000 clones, more than 75% of them seen just once; the ten biggest clones take up approximately 2.4%. Per germline, CDR1 SQVTM and CDR2 ANQGSEA. The length of the CDR3 is 14 residues. Trimming cost V 6 bases and J 8 bases; bases outside gene matches: 10. V usage is TRBV29-1 and J usage is TRBJ2-1; 10 nucleotides line up with TRBD1. The specimen was PBMCs or T cells enriched from blood (not recorded which). This sequence originates from a woman in her forties with acute COVID-19. This CDR3 reads CSVARDRGFDEQFF. CDR3 bases: TGCAGCGTCGCCCGGGACAGGGGATTCGATGAGCAGTTCTTC.